This passage covers 15 T cell receptor beta chains from one sample sequenced in a study of blood T cell repertoires in COVID-19. Sequencing used immunoSEQ multiplex PCR; TCRdb keeps in-frame clones, though not all of them. This sample has some 50,000 clones, with 65% to 90% found just once. Sequencing was carried out using peripheral blood. These receptors originate from a human donor in a cohort sampled during active COVID-19.

The rearrangement links TRBV4-1 to TRBJ2-7; TRBD1 matches at 9 bases. Germline V lookup: CDR1 MGHRA, CDR2 YSYEKL. The CDR3 is 15 amino acids. V shed 4 bases, J shed 7 bases, and the junction held 11 bases outside the gene matches. The DNA for the CDR3 is TGCGCCAGCAGCCCGGGACAGGGACCACTAAGTGAGCAGTACTTC. As protein: CASSPGQGPLSEQYF.

The V and J genes are TRBV5-4 and TRBJ2-5, with D possibly being TRBD2 (5 bases). The CDR3 consists of 14 residues. Trimming took off 4 bases at V and 1 base at J, with 11 bases between the two ends. The germline CDR1 and CDR2 sequences are SGHNT and YYREEE (reference sequence). DNA of the CDR3: TGTGCCAGCAGCCCCTCGGGGTCCCAAGAGACCCAGTACTTC. Its translation is CASSPSGSQETQYF.

The chain carries TRBV19 and TRBJ2-1; 9 nucleotides align to TRBD1. The V gene's germline CDR1 is LNHDA and CDR2 SQIVND (reference sequence). V was clipped by 3 bases and J by 0 bases; unmatched bases: 12. This CDR3 has 19 residues. CDR3 coding DNA: TGTGCCAGTAGTATCAGGGGACAGGGAGCTATACGCTCCTACAATGAGCAGTTCTTC. Translated: CASSIRGQGAIRSYNEQFF. Filled out from reference TRBV19 and TRBJ2-1, the complete variable domain reads DGGITQSPKYLFRKEGQNVTLSCEQNLNHDAMYWYRQDPGQGLRLIYYSQIVNDFQKGDIAEGYSVSREKKESFPLTVTSAQKNPTAFYLCASSIRGQGAIRSYNEQFFGPGTRLTVL.

This chain links TRBV7-3 with TRBJ2-2; 12 bases map to TRBD1. Germline assignment: CDR1 SGHTA and CDR2 FQGTGA. The CDR3 covers 15 residues. Trimming cost V 5 bases and J 4 bases; bases outside gene matches: 2. CDR3 in DNA: TGTGCCAGCAGCCGGGACAGGGGGCTCACCGGGGAGCTGTTTTTT. This sequence encodes CASSRDRGLTGELFF.

The table lists this clone with a count of one. This chain links TRBV2 with TRBJ2-2, with TRBD1 as a possible D gene (5 bases). V was cut by 6 bases and J by 6 bases, with 8 bases left in between. Germline V gives CDR1 SNHLY, CDR2 FYNNEI. The CDR3 totals 12 residues. CDR3: CASRTVAGELFF. The CDR3 bases are TGTGCCAGCAGGACAGTCGCCGGGGAGCTGTTTTTT.

The V gene is TRBV7-9, the J gene TRBJ2-5; D call uncertain. The germline V gene has CDR1 SEHNR and CDR2 FQNEAQ (reference sequence). There are 14 residues in the CDR3. Trimming shortened V by 1 base and J by 2 bases, and 8 bases separated the two germline ends. CDR3 in amino acids: CASSLGGSQETQYF. CDR3 nucleotide sequence: TGTGCCAGCAGCTTAGGTGGCTCACAAGAGACCCAGTACTTC.

The chain joins TRBV28 to TRBJ2-6; the match to TRBD1 covers 7 bases. The CDR3 has 17 amino acids. Trimming took 6 bases from V and 7 from J; bases not matched to a gene: 15. The germline gives CDR1 MDHEN, CDR2 SYDVKM. CDR3 protein: CASSPHPTGIGANVLTF. The CDR3 nucleotides read TGTGCCAGCAGCCCCCATCCGACAGGGATCGGAGCCAACGTCCTGACTTTC.

The chain joins TRBV20-1 to TRBJ2-7, with 8 bases aligning to TRBD2. With 3 bases clipped from V and 0 bases from J, the junction kept 4 bases outside the gene matches. Germline V gene data show CDR1 as DFQATT and CDR2 as SNEGSKA (reference sequence). The CDR3 loop spans 14 amino acids. The CDR3 sequence: CSASSGTSSYEQYF. CDR3 coding DNA: TGCAGTGCTAGTTCCGGGACTAGCTCCTACGAGCAGTACTTC.

This sequence joins TRBV6-5 and TRBJ2-2, with D unclear. Germline V CDR1 and CDR2: MNHEY, SVGAGI. Trimming cost V 8 bases and J 1 base, with 11 bases left between them. CDR3 size: 14 residues. The CDR3 is CASCQAGNTGELFF. The DNA of the CDR3 is TGTGCCAGCTGCCAGGCAGGGAACACCGGGGAGCTGTTTTTT.

The chain is built from TRBV19 and TRBJ2-1, with 10 bases fitting TRBD2. V shed 3 bases and J 7 bases; nucleotides not matched to a gene: 3. CDR3 length: 14 amino acids. CDR1 and CDR2 (germline): LNHDA, SQIVND (reference sequence). The CDR3 here is CASSMASGRNEQFF. The DNA for the CDR3 is TGTGCCAGTAGTATGGCTAGCGGGAGAAATGAGCAGTTCTTC.

The chain uses TRBV5-6 and TRBJ2-3, with TRBD2 matching over 9 bases. With 4 bases clipped from V and 2 bases from J, the junction kept 5 bases outside the gene matches. CDR3 size: 15 residues. Germline CDR1 and CDR2: SGHDT and YYEEEE. The CDR3: CASSETSGLTDTQYF. The CDR3, as DNA: TGTGCCAGCAGCGAGACTAGCGGTCTCACAGATACGCAGTATTTT.

This chain links TRBV7-3 with TRBJ1-6, with 7 positions matching TRBD1. In germline, CDR1 is SGHTA, CDR2 FQGTGA. J was trimmed by 6 bases and V by 3 bases; bases with no gene match: 5. The CDR3 loop spans 15 amino acids. CDR3 bases: TGTGCCAGCAGCTTGGTGACAGGGAGTAATTCACCCCTCCACTTT. Translation: CASSLVTGSNSPLHF.

The rearrangement joins TRBV28 to TRBJ1-2, with 8 bases that match TRBD1. The CDR3 is 13 amino acids. The junction had 7 bases not matched to a gene; V was cut back by 5 bases and J by 8 bases. Germline V gene data show CDR1 as MDHEN and CDR2 as SYDVKM. This CDR3 is CASSPGQVLGYTF. CDR3 nucleotide sequence: TGTGCCAGCAGTCCGGGACAGGTTCTCGGCTACACCTTC.

The chain is built from TRBV3-1 (or the pseudogene TRBV3-2) and TRBJ2-4; possibly TRBD2 for D (5 bases). V was trimmed by 1 base and J by 6 bases, leaving 22 bases between them. CDR1 and CDR2 from the germline V gene are LGHDT and YNNKEL (reference sequence). This CDR3 has 18 residues. Here the CDR3 reads CASSQGRRFVRGRNIQYF. The CDR3 DNA is TGTGCCAGCAGCCAAGGGCGACGATTCGTACGGGGTAGAAACATTCAGTACTTC.

V and J are TRBV11-3 and TRBJ2-1; TRBD2 agrees at 10 bases. CDR3 length: 16 residues. The germline gives CDR1 SGHNT, CDR2 YENEEA. V gave up 5 bases and J gave up 4 bases; unmatched junction bases: 8. The CDR3 DNA reads as TGTGCCAGCAGCCCCCGGGAGCGGGAGGGATACAATGAGCAGTTCTTC. It translates to CASSPREREGYNEQFF.